This TCR beta chain was documented in a study of Graves' ophthalmopathy and Graves' hyperthyroidism. This clonotype came up a few times. V lost 0 bases and J lost 1, with 13 bases in between. This CDR3 contains 17 residues. Germline V gives CDR1 LGHNA, CDR2 YNFKEQ. The study amplified TCR beta CDR3 regions using RNA transcripts. The first-round RT-PCR employed HTBI primers together with the Qiagen OneStep RT-PCR kit. A multiplex PCR was then performed as the second round. One entry per CDR3 protein, called by TCRdb with MiXCR from the multiplex PCR reads. The table includes almost 400,000 distinct CDR3 sequences, about a sixth detected once.

The V and J genes are TRBV4-2 and TRBJ1-3; a weak D match, TRBD1 (6 bases). The receptor was isolated from a woman under 30 with Graves' ophthalmopathy. The sample consisted of peripheral blood. In DNA, the CDR3 is TGTGCCAGCAGCCAAGATCTGGGGACAAGATCTGGAAACACCATATATTTT. Its translation: CASSQDLGTRSGNTIYF.